This TCR beta chain was identified during a study of T cell responses to AZD1222 COVID-19 vaccine (dated by TCRdb to the early 2020s). In the study overall: Because spike-specific TCR depth and breadth did not differ between the two schedules, AZD1222 recipients who got a second dose at roughly 4 weeks were pooled with those who got a second dose at roughly 12 weeks. Trial participants were enrolled into age subgroups of 18-55, 56-69 and 70-plus years, which contained around 140, 26 and 57 TCR-sequenced participants, respectively. A total of 230 to 250 trial participants underwent TCR sequencing, of whom around 210 had received two doses of AZD1222 and some 25 had received two doses of the MenACWY control vaccine. Broader findings and caveats from the paper: Conclusions about previously exposed vaccinees are limited because only five or six AZD1222 recipients were SARS-CoV-2 seropositive at baseline. The 56-69-year group was small, and its depth increase did not reach significance, likely because of low power. Participants were mostly white British, with more females than males. The authors suggested clonal diversity may have been underestimated. Reportedly, close to half of the unique spike-specific TCRs recognized epitopes lying outside the regions that are mutated in the B.1.351 and B.1.1.7 variants. No day 14 peak-response samples were available, so repertoires were characterized only after the peak T cell response. A significant rise in spike-specific TCR breadth and depth was observed after two AZD1222 doses relative to day 0 and relative to MenACWY recipients. The vaccine-associated CD4 TCRs covered the entire spike protein, and the dominant responses fell in regions 160-218 and 743-854.

The CDR3 regions of human TCRbeta chains were analyzed by immunosequencing. As for how the authors treated the data: Repertoire TCRs were matched against a reference library of SARS-CoV-2-specific TCRs generated with the MIRA antigen-specificity platform. Breadth was defined as the fraction of unique TCRs that were SARS-CoV-2-associated, and depth was defined as the fraction of total T cells that were SARS-CoV-2-associated. Each spike-specific TCR was assigned to its reactive spike region and to a CD4 or CD8 class using the MIRA data. Log10-transformed breadth and depth values were compared by one-way ANOVA with Sidak's multiple comparisons tests. Drawn from immuneACCESS, this table holds only the in-frame rearrangements with V and J called that TCRdb kept. Clones are partly lost; checked studies trace under half to an unresolved V gene and leave the rest unexplained. The V and J calls and the clone size are those of that table, but D and trimming were determined from the DNA. The sample table shows some 97,000 clones, and 85% to 90% are seen once. In total, the top ten clones hold 16% of the sample.

CDR1 and CDR2 are read off the germline V gene (reference sequence) as LGHDT and YNNKEL. There are 16 amino acids in the CDR3, from cysteine to phenylalanine inclusive. Only the CDR3 region is kept as DNA, spanning 48 bases read in frame from base 1. The junction carries 13 bases between V and J, which are trimmed by 1 base and 1 base respectively. Comments on this clone: Its antigen specificity is not known. There are no base qualities to consult, and no much larger clone falls within one base.

This specimen's time point label, per the study, means: baseline before first vaccination. The vaccinee samples were drawn from two UK trials, COV001 and COV002, one of which was a single-blind randomized controlled phase 2/3 trial testing AZD1222 (ChAdOx1 nCoV-19) in healthy adults. For TCRbeta chain sequencing, PBMC samples from trial participants were taken at day 0 and at day 28 after the second dose. This sequence originates from an adult in good health. Here the chain combines TRBV3-1 (or the pseudogene TRBV3-2) and TRBJ2-5; the D element could tentatively be TRBD1 or TRBD2, as 6 bases agree for each. The specimen was peripheral blood, collected on day 0 of AZD1222 vaccination. The CDR3 amino acid sequence is: CASSQGGLASQETQYF. The DNA reads as follows: TGTGCCAGCAGCCAAGGGGGGCTAGCGAGCCAAGAGACCCAGTACTTC.